One sample yielded the 8 T cell receptor beta chains listed below, sequenced in a study of T cells in Graves' hyperthyroidism and ophthalmopathy. Amplified regions were TCR beta CDR3 sequences from RNA transcripts. The HTBI set primed first-round TCR CDR3 RT-PCR. MiXCR, run by TCRdb on the multiplex PCR reads, gives a single entry per CDR3 protein. Found here are over 250,000 distinct CDR3 sequences, roughly an eighth of them singletons; the top ten hold approximately 35%. The sequenced sample consisted of blood. These receptors were taken from a woman aged 40-49 years with Graves' ophthalmopathy.

This clonotype showed up many times. The gene calls are TRBV2 and TRBJ2-3, with TRBD1 identical over 7 bases. The J segment lost 3 bases and the V segment lost 3 bases, leaving 18 bases of the junction unmatched. CDR1 is SNHLY, CDR2 FYNNEI, per germline. This CDR3 comprises 19 residues. CDR3 nucleotide sequence: TGTGCCAGCAGTGATTTCCCCAGTGAGGACAGGCATTTGACAGATACGCAGTATTTT. The encoded protein is CASSDFPSEDRHLTDTQYF.

This clonotype was recorded a few times. V usage is TRBV7-2 and J usage is TRBJ1-2; tentative D call: TRBD1 (5 bases). This CDR3 has 12 residues. The V gene's germline CDR1 is SGHTA and CDR2 FQGNSA. The ends were cut back, 4 bases at V and 8 bases at J, with 11 bases in the middle. The CDR3 loop is CASSYGEGGYTF. Written as DNA, the CDR3 is TGTGCCAGCAGCTACGGGGAGGGGGGCTACACCTTC. Variable domain in full (rest from reference TRBV7-2 and TRBJ1-2): GAGVSQSPSNKVTEKGKDVELRCDPISGHTALYWYRQSLGQGLEFLIYFQGNSAPDKSGLPSDRFSAERTGGSVSTLTIQRTQQEDSAVYLCASSYGEGGYTFGSGTRLTVV.

This clonotype was counted between two and nine times. The chain couples TRBV25-1 to TRBJ2-5; D possibly corresponds to TRBD1 (5 bases). V was cut by 3 bases and J by 0 bases, with 17 bases left in between. CDR1 is MGHDK, CDR2 SYGVNS, per germline. CDR3 size: 17 residues. CDR3 sequence: CASSDSFAWGYQETQYF. In DNA, the CDR3 is TGTGCCAGCAGTGATTCCTTCGCCTGGGGCTACCAAGAGACCCAGTACTTC.

This clonotype was seen at least ten times. The CDR3 protein is CASGTKKGETQYF. The CDR3 DNA sequence: TGTGCCAGCGGAACGAAAAAGGGGGAGACCCAGTACTTC. The J gene is TRBJ2-5, the V gene TRBV11-2; weak D call: TRBD1 (5 bases). Trimming removed 8 bases from V and 5 bases from J, with 15 bases in between. Germline lookup yields CDR1 SGHAT and CDR2 FQNNGV. The CDR3 is 13 residues long.

The CDR3 region is CSARDGQGSGGGYTF. CDR3 nucleotide sequence: TGCAGTGCTAGAGATGGACAGGGGTCGGGAGGTGGCTACACCTTC. This rearrangement joins TRBV20-1 to TRBJ1-2, with 9 bases matching TRBD1. With 0 bases clipped from V and 7 bases from J, the junction kept 9 bases outside the gene matches. Germline loops: CDR1 DFQATT, CDR2 SNEGSKA (reference sequence). The CDR3 is 15 amino acids.

This clonotype has at least ten counts. J is TRBJ1-5 and V is TRBV12-3 or TRBV12-4, with D perhaps TRBD1 (5 bases). The V end was cut by 5 bases, the J end by 2 bases, with 16 bases between. The length of the CDR3 is 16 residues. The CDR3 coding sequence is TGTGCCAGCAGTCTACTCCAGGGCGCGGGCAATCAGCCCCAGCATTTT. Translated: CASSLLQGAGNQPQHF.

In this sample, this clonotype turned up a few times. The chain has TRBV18 and TRBJ1-1, with D possibly matching TRBD1 (6 bases). The CDR3 extends over 14 amino acids. Looked up from germline, CDR1 is KGHSH and CDR2 is LQKENI. The V gene lost 8 bases and the J gene lost 3 bases, with 16 bases spanning the gap. The CDR3 is CASATMSGDTEAFF. The CDR3 region has the DNA TGTGCCAGCGCGACCATGTCAGGGGACACTGAAGCTTTCTTT.

Ten or more counts support this clonotype. V usage is TRBV11-2 and J usage is TRBJ2-3; D tentatively fits TRBD1 or TRBD2 (6 bases each). V lost 3 bases and J lost 3, with 16 bases in between. From germline, CDR1 is SGHAT and CDR2 FQNNGV. The CDR3 covers 16 residues. The CDR3 region has the DNA TGTGCCAGCAGCTTGGTACAGGGAGGTGGTACAGATACGCAGTATTTT. It codes for CASSLVQGGGTDTQYF. Combining the CDR3 with reference TRBV11-2 and TRBJ2-3 gives the whole variable domain EAGVAQSPRYKIIEKRQSVAFWCNPISGHATLYWYQQILGQGPKLLIQFQNNGVVDDSQLPKDRFSAERLKGVDSTLKIQPAKLEDSAVYLCASSLVQGGGTDTQYFGPGTRLTVL.